What follows describes a single T cell receptor beta chain. Its target is unknown. This was the immunoSEQ v3 assay. The assay was immunoSEQ multiplex PCR, and TCRdb's table has in-frame clones only and misses some. The sample includes 25,000 to 40,000 clones, roughly 69% of them seen just once. The source of the sample is a study of TIL therapy for anti-PD-1-resistant metastatic lung cancer. Overall study results and limits: After infusion, TIL clonotypes partly replaced peripheral T cells and declined over months.

Between the trimmed V and J ends, which lost 4 bases and 4 bases, there was a span of 10 bases. The germline V gene encodes CDR1 MNHNS and CDR2 SASEGT. The CDR3 loop spans 13 amino acids. The time point was: pre-treatment sample, taken before nivolumab and TIL therapy. This specimen consisted of blood, obtained at baseline. The receptor's source is a woman between 30 and 80 years old with non-small cell lung cancer. V gene TRBV6-1 combines with J gene TRBJ2-5; D gene ambiguous. The CDR3, as DNA: TGTGCCAGCAGTGTAGGTATAGCAGAGACCCAGTACTTC. Translating gives CASSVGIAETQYF.